This T cell receptor (beta chain) was recovered during a study of blood T cell repertoires in COVID-19. Study details: PBMCs, B-cell-depleted T cells, or T cells provided the cDNA or gDNA that made up the material.

The method was immunoSEQ multiplex PCR; TCRdb's version includes in-frame clones alone and lacks a portion of them. The table has over 200,000 clones, just over 85% seen once. The Seattle patients, enrolled during active infection, were followed longitudinally. The receptor was isolated from a man aged 50-60 years with COVID-19, enrolled during active disease. Sequenced: peripheral blood.

The CDR3 sequence is CASMGEGNQPQHF. The CDR3 DNA follows: TGTGCCAGCATGGGGGAGGGGAATCAGCCCCAGCATTTT. The chain is built from TRBV12-3 or TRBV12-4 and TRBJ1-5; D possibly corresponds to TRBD1 (5 bases). V lost 7 bases and J lost 4, with 11 bases in between. There are 13 residues in the CDR3.